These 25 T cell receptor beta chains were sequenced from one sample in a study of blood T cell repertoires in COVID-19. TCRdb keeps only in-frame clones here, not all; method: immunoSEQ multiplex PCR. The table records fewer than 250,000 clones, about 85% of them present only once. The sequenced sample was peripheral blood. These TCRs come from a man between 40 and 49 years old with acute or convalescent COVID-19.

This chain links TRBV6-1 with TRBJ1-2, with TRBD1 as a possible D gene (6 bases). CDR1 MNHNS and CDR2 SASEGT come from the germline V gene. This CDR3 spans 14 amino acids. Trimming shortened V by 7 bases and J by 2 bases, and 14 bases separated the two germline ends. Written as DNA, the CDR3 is TGTGCCAGCAATAGATGGACAGTAAACTATGGCTACACCTTC. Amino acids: CASNRWTVNYGYTF.

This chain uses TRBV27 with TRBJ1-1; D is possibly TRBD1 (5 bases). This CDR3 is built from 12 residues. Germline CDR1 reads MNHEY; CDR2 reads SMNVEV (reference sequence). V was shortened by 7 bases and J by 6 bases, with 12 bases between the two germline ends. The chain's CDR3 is CASTTQGPEAFF. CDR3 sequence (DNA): TGTGCCAGCACCACTCAGGGCCCTGAAGCTTTCTTT.

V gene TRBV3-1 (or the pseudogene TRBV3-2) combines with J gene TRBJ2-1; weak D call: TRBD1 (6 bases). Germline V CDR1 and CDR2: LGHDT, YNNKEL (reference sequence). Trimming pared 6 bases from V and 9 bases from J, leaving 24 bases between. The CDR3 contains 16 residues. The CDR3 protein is CASSRPRDIVEGEQFF. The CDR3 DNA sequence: TGTGCCAGCAGTCGACCTCGGGACATCGTAGAGGGTGAGCAGTTCTTC.

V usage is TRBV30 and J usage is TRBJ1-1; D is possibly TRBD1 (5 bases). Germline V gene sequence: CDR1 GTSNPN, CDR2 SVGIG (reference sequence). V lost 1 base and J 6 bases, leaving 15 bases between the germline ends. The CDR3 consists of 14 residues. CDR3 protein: CAWSGGGGLAEAFF. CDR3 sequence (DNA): TGTGCCTGGAGTGGTGGGGGAGGATTGGCTGAAGCTTTCTTT.

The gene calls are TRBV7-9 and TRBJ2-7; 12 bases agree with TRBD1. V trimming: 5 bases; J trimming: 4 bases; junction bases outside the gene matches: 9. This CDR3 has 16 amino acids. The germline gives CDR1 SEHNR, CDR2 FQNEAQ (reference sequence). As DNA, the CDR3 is TGTGCCAGCAGCCAAGGAGCGGGACAGGGGGCTTACGAGCAGTACTTC. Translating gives CASSQGAGQGAYEQYF.

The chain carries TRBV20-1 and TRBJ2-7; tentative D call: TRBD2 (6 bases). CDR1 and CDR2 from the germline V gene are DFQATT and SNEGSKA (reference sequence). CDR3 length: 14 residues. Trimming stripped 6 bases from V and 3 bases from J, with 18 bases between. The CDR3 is CSASMAGRFYEQYF. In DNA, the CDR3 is TGCAGTGCCAGTATGGCGGGGAGGTTCTACGAGCAGTACTTC.

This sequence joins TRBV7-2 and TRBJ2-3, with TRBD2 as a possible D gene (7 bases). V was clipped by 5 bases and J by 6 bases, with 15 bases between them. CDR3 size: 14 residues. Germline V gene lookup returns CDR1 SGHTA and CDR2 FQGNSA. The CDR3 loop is CASSRGGGADTQYF. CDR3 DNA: TGTGCCAGCAGCCGGGGAGGGGGGGCGGATACGCAGTATTTT.

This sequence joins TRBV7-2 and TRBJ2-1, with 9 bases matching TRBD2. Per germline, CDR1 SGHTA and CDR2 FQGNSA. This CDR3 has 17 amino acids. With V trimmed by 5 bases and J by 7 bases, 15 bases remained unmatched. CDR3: CASSRQTGAGGRNEQFF. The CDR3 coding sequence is TGTGCCAGCAGCCGCCAGACAGGAGCGGGGGGTAGGAATGAGCAGTTCTTC.

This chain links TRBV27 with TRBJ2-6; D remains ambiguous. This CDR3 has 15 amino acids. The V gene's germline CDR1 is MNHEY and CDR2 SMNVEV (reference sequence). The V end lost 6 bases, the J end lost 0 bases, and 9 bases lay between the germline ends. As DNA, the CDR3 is TGTGCCAGCAGCTTTCTCGGCTCTGGGGCCAACGTCCTGACTTTC. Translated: CASSFLGSGANVLTF.

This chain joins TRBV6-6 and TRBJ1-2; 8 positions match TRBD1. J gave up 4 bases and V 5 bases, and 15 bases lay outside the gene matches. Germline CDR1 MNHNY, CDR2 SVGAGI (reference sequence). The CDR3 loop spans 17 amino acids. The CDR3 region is CASSRRGAGGGSYGYTF. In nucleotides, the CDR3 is TGTGCCAGCAGTCGTCGGGGCGCAGGGGGCGGTTCCTATGGCTACACCTTC.

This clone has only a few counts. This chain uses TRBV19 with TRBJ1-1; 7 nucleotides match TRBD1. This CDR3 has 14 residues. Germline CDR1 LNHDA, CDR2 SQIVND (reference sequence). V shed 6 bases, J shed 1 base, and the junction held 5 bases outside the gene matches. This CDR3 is CASSRQGQNTEAFF. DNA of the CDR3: TGTGCCAGTAGCCGACAGGGCCAGAACACTGAAGCTTTCTTT.

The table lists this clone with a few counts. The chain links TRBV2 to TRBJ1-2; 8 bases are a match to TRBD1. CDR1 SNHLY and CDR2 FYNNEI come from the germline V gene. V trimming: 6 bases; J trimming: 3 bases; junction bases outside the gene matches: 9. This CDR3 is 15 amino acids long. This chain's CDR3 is CASRKTGGGDYGYTF. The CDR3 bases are TGTGCCAGCAGAAAAACAGGGGGTGGGGACTATGGCTACACCTTC.

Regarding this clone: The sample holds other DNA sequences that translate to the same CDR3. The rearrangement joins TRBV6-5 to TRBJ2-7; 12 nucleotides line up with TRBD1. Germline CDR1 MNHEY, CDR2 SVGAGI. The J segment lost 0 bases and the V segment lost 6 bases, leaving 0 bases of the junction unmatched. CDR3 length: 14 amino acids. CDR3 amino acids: CASRGQGASYEQYF. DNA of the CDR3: TGTGCCAGCAGGGGACAGGGGGCCTCCTACGAGCAGTACTTC.

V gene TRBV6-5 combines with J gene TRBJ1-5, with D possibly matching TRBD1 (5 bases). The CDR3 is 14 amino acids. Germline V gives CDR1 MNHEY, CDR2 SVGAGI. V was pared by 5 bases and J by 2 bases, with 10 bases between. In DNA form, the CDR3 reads TGTGCCAGCAGTCAGGGCATGGGCAATCAGCCCCAGCATTTT. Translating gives CASSQGMGNQPQHF.

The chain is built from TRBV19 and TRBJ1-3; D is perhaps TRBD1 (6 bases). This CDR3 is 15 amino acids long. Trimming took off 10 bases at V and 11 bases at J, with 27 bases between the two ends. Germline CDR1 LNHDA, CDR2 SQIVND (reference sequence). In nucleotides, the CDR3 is TGTGCCAATCGTAAGCCGGGACATCTGCTTTTGGCCATATATTTT. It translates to CANRKPGHLLLAIYF.

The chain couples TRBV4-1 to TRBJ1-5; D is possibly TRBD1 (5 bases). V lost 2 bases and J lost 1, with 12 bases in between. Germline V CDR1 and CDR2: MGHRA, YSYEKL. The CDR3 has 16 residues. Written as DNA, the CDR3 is TGCGCCAGCAGCCAATTCGGGCAGGGAAGCAATCAGCCCCAGCATTTT. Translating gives CASSQFGQGSNQPQHF.

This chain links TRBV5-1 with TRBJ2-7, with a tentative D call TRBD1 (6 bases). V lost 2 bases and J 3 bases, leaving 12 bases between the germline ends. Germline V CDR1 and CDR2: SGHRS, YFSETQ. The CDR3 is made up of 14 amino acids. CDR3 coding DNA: TGCGCCAGCAGCTTTTTCTCAGGGGACTACGAGCAGTACTTC. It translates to CASSFFSGDYEQYF.

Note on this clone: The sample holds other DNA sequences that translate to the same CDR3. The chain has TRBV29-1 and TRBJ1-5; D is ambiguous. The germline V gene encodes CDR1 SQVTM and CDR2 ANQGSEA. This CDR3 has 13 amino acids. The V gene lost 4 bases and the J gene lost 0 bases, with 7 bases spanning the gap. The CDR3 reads CSVGVGSNQPQHF. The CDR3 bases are TGCAGCGTTGGCGTTGGTAGCAATCAGCCCCAGCATTTT. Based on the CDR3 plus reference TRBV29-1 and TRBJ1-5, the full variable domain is SAVISQKPSRDICQRGTSLTIQCQVDSQVTMMFWYRQQPGQSLTLIATANQGSEATYESGFVIDKFPISRPNLTFSTLTVSNMSPEDSSIYLCSVGVGSNQPQHFGDGTRLSIL.

The CDR3 region is CASSERVAANTGELFF. The CDR3 nucleotides are TGCGCCAGCAGCGAGAGGGTAGCGGCCAACACCGGGGAGCTGTTTTTT. The gene calls are TRBV5-1 and TRBJ2-2, with D possibly matching TRBD2 (6 bases). Germline V gene data show CDR1 as SGHRS and CDR2 as YFSETQ. Trimming removed 4 bases from V and 2 bases from J, with 15 bases in between. The CDR3 spans 16 residues.

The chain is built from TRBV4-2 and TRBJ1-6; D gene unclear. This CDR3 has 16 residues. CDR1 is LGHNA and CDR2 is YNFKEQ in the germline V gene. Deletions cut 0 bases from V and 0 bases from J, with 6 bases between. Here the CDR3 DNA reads TGTGCCAGCAGCCAAGAAGATAGCTCCTATAATTCACCCCTCCACTTT. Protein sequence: CASSQEDSSYNSPLHF.

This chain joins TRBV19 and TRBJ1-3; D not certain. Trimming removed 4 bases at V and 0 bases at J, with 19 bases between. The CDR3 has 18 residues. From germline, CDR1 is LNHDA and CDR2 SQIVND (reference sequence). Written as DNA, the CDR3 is TGTGCCAGTAGTACGACCAACCCGGAGGTTAACTCTGGAAACACCATATATTTT. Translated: CASSTTNPEVNSGNTIYF.

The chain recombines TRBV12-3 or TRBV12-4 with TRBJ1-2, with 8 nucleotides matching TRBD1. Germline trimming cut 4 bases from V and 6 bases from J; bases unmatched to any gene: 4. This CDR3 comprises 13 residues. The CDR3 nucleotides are TGTGCCAGCAGTTCAGGACAGGGCAATGGCTACACCTTC. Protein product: CASSSGQGNGYTF.

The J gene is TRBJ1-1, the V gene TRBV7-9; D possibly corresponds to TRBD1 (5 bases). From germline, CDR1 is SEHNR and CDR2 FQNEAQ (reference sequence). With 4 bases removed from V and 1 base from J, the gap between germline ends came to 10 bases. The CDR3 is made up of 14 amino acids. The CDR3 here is CASSSSRGNTEAFF. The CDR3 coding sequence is TGTGCCAGCAGCTCGTCTAGGGGGAACACTGAAGCTTTCTTT.

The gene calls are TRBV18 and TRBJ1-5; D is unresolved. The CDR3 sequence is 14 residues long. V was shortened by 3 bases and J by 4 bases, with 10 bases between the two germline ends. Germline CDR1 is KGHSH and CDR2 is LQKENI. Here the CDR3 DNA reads TGTGCCAGCTCACCGGCGGGAAGTAATCAGCCCCAGCATTTT. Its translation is CASSPAGSNQPQHF.

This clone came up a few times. CDR3 nucleotides: TGTGCCAGCAGTTTCATCGGGGGTGACAATCAGCCCCAGCATTTT. Its protein product is CASSFIGGDNQPQHF. The chain uses TRBV27 and TRBJ1-5; possible D gene TRBD1, 5 bases. CDR3 length: 15 amino acids. The germline gives CDR1 MNHEY, CDR2 SMNVEV (reference sequence). Trimming took off 3 bases at V and 3 bases at J, with 12 bases between the two ends.